This TCR beta chain was recovered during a study of shared clonotypes between healthy human individuals. Positive CCR7 selection of CD45RO-negative cells yielded the naive CD8 cells, and terminally differentiated effector memory CD45RA+ cells were excluded. Between the trimmed V and J ends, which lost 4 bases and 0 bases, there was a span of 8 bases. This CDR3 has 14 amino acids. In germline, CDR1 is SGHDT, CDR2 YYEEEE. Some clones are missing from TCRdb's copy, which holds only in-frame ones; the method was immunoSEQ multiplex PCR. Found here are under 2,000,000 clones, about 95% of them singletons; the top ten hold approximately 1%.

The source is a man between 18 and 29 years old in good health. The sample taken for sequencing was naive CD8+ T cells sorted from blood. The chain carries TRBV5-6 and TRBJ2-1; D possibly corresponds to TRBD2 (5 bases). The CDR3 DNA reads as TGTGCCAGCAGCGAGGGTGGCTCCTACAATGAGCAGTTCTTC. The encoded protein is CASSEGGSYNEQFF.